The 5 T cell receptor beta chains presented below share a single source sample, sequenced in a study of cytomegalovirus exposure and HLA in healthy donors. PCR amplification relied on 60 Vbeta primers (plus 13 Jbeta primers). Some clones are missing from TCRdb's copy, which holds only in-frame ones; the method was immunoSEQ multiplex PCR. The data contain some 180,000 clones, roughly 80% of them singletons. The sequencing input was PBMCs. These receptors were taken from a girl between 10 and 17 years old in good health and CMV-seropositive.

The chain recombines TRBV6-1 with TRBJ1-3; 10 nucleotides line up with TRBD1. V lost 2 bases and J lost 4; bases outside the gene matches: 5. The CDR3 covers 16 residues. Per germline, CDR1 MNHNS and CDR2 SASEGT. The CDR3 reads CASSETPTGGGNTIYF. CDR3 DNA: TGTGCCAGCAGTGAAACTCCGACAGGGGGCGGAAACACCATATATTTT.

V usage is TRBV7-9 and J usage is TRBJ1-1; D might be TRBD1 (5 bases). Trimming stripped 6 bases from V and 3 bases from J, with 11 bases between. The CDR3 is 13 residues long. Germline CDR1 reads SEHNR; CDR2 reads FQNEAQ (reference sequence). This CDR3 is CASRNSRDTEAFF. The CDR3 DNA follows: TGTGCCAGCAGGAACTCCAGGGACACTGAAGCTTTCTTT.

The chain joins TRBV10-1 to TRBJ2-3; 7 nucleotides line up with TRBD1. The germline V gene has CDR1 WNHNN and CDR2 SYGVQD (reference sequence). The CDR3 consists of 13 residues. V gave up 5 bases and J gave up 4 bases; unmatched junction bases: 3. The CDR3 sequence is CASSLQGADTQYF. CDR3 DNA: TGCGCCAGCAGTCTTCAGGGGGCAGATACGCAGTATTTT.

J is TRBJ2-5 and V is TRBV6-5, with TRBD1 as a possible D gene (6 bases). Germline-derived CDR1 and CDR2 are MNHEY and SVGAGI. This CDR3 spans 15 amino acids. V was pared by 2 bases and J by 7 bases, with 17 bases between. In DNA form, the CDR3 reads TGTGCCAGCAGTTACGGGGACACTACCCGGGCGACCCAGTACTTC. The encoded protein is CASSYGDTTRATQYF.

The chain employs TRBV28 and TRBJ2-7, with D hard to call. Germline V gene lookup returns CDR1 MDHEN and CDR2 SYDVKM. Trimming removed 7 bases at V and 4 bases at J, with 20 bases between. This CDR3 has 15 amino acids. CDR3 nucleotides: TGTGCCAGCACCCCCTCCCGTGGCGGTTGGTACGAGCAGTACTTC. It codes for CASTPSRGGWYEQYF.